Listed below are T cell receptor beta chains from one sample, sequenced in a study of regulatory T cells in long-lasting Graves disease. TCRdb redid the calling of the multiplex PCR reads with MiXCR, one entry per CDR3 protein. The sample lists roughly 470,000 distinct CDR3 sequences, under 25% seen once, with 7.8% in the top ten. The input for sequencing was peripheral blood mononuclear cells (PBMCs), taken when the disease was refractory, from a patient treated with antithyroid drugs. All receptors come from a female donor with Graves disease. CDR3s include the opening cysteine and the closing phenylalanine or tryptophan. Fields, in order: clone size, J gene, D gene, V gene, CDR3 protein, CDR3 DNA. A D gene is named only where the DNA matches it firmly. Clone size is stated in some rows and not others, as once, few, many or a class when expanded.

>many|TRBJ2-7|NA|TRBV28
CASSRAKGGEQYF
TGTGCCAGCAGCCGGGCAAAGGGGGGGGAGCAGTACTTC
>many|TRBJ1-5|NA|TRBV2
CASTEESYSNQPQHF
TGTGCCAGCACCGAGGAGAGCTATAGCAATCAGCCCCAGCATTTT
>many|TRBJ1-5|NA|TRBV27
CASSWGPGAGQPQHF
TGTGCCAGCAGTTGGGGACCGGGAGCAGGGCAGCCCCAGCATTTT
>many|TRBJ2-5|TRBD1|TRBV19
CASSRTGLGETQYF
TGTGCCAGTAGCCGGACAGGCCTCGGAGAGACCCAGTACTTC
>NA|TRBJ1-1|NA|TRBV18
CASSELGGLGKMNTEAFF
TGTGCCAGCTCCGAACTTGGGGGTTTGGGCAAAATGAACACTGAAGCTTTCTTT
>many|TRBJ1-2|NA|TRBV13
CASRPQGPYGYTF
TGTGCCAGCCGACCCCAAGGCCCTTATGGCTACACCTTC
>NA|TRBJ2-1|NA|TRBV5-5
CASSLAPGEQFF
TGTGCCAGCAGCTTGGCGCCCGGGGAGCAGTTCTTC
>few|TRBJ1-3|NA|TRBV19
CASGADSGNTIYF
TGTGCCAGTGGTGCGGACTCTGGAAACACCATATATTTT
>many|TRBJ2-5|TRBD1|TRBV7-2
CASSLAVGQGGETQYF
TGTGCCAGCAGCCTCGCGGTGGGACAGGGCGGAGAGACCCAGTACTTC
>NA|TRBJ2-1|TRBD2|TRBV27
CASSSRTSGFNEQFF
TGTGCCAGCAGTTCCCGGACTAGCGGGTTCAATGAGCAGTTCTTC
>NA|TRBJ2-7|NA|TRBV5-1
CASSLDGHYYEQYF
TGCGCCAGCAGCTTAGATGGACACTACTACGAGCAGTACTTC
>NA|TRBJ2-5|NA|TRBV20-1
CSALRPDSAWETQYF
TGCAGTGCTCTTAGACCCGACTCTGCCTGGGAGACCCAGTACTTC
>few|TRBJ2-2|NA|TRBV5-5
CASSPLSAPNTGELFF
TGTGCCAGCAGCCCTCTGAGCGCCCCGAACACCGGGGAGCTGTTTTTT
>many|TRBJ1-6|NA|TRBV9
CASSVEPGRDPLHF
TGTGCCAGCAGCGTAGAGCCAGGGAGGGACCCACTCCACTTT
>NA|TRBJ1-1|NA|TRBV28
CASSLPPQENTEAFF
TGTGCCAGCAGTTTACCCCCCCAGGAAAACACTGAAGCTTTCTTT
>few|TRBJ2-2|NA|TRBV11-2
CASSIPRLRGTGELFF
TGTGCCAGCAGCATACCCAGACTGCGCGGAACCGGGGAGCTGTTTTTT
>many|TRBJ1-5|NA|TRBV28
CASSPRWGNQPQHF
TGTGCCAGCAGTCCACGTTGGGGCAATCAGCCCCAGCATTTT
>few|TRBJ1-6|NA|TRBV20-1
CSARAGQPSSYNSPLHF
TGCAGTGCTAGGGCAGGACAGCCGAGCTCCTATAATTCACCCCTCCACTTT
>many|TRBJ2-5|NA|TRBV11-2
CASSLGSGGKQETQYF
TGTGCCAGCAGCTTAGGCTCAGGGGGGAAGCAAGAGACCCAGTACTTC
>few|TRBJ2-2|TRBD2|TRBV9
CASTYPGLAGHEELFF
TGTGCCAGCACCTATCCGGGACTAGCGGGACACGAGGAGCTGTTTTTT
>many|TRBJ2-6|NA|TRBV3-1
CASSRIRTGANVLTF
TGTGCCAGCAGCCGAATCAGGACTGGGGCCAACGTCCTGACTTTC
>NA|TRBJ2-1|NA|TRBV28
CASSLPVDKQFF
TGTGCCAGCAGCCTTCCCGTGGATAAGCAGTTCTTC
>NA|TRBJ1-5|NA|TRBV6-1
CASSELMDDQPQHF
TGTGCCAGCAGTGAATTGATGGACGATCAGCCCCAGCATTTT
>many|TRBJ2-5|TRBD1|TRBV3-1
CASSHDRGIVETQYF
TGTGCCAGCAGCCATGACAGGGGGATAGTGGAGACCCAGTACTTC
>NA|TRBJ2-7|NA|TRBV6-6
CASSYSFGYEQYF
TGTGCCAGCAGTTACTCGTTCGGCTACGAGCAGTACTTC
>many|TRBJ1-5|NA|TRBV2
CASGQGNQPQHF
TGTGCCAGCGGGCAGGGCAATCAGCCCCAGCATTTT
>many|TRBJ1-5|NA|TRBV6-1
CASSPRGTHQPQHF
TGTGCCAGCAGTCCGAGGGGGACGCATCAGCCCCAGCATTTT
>many|TRBJ1-2|TRBD1|TRBV24-1
CATSDMTGNGYTF
TGTGCCACCAGTGACATGACAGGGAATGGCTACACCTTC
>NA|TRBJ2-2|TRBD2|TRBV7-6
CASSLARSAGGSAGELFF
TGTGCCAGCAGCTTAGCGCGATCAGCGGGAGGCTCTGCAGGGGAGCTGTTTTTT
>few|TRBJ2-6|NA|TRBV20-1
CSASLRQVTLGANVLTF
TGCAGTGCTAGTTTGAGACAGGTGACCTTGGGGGCCAACGTCCTGACTTTC
>many|TRBJ1-2|NA|TRBV28
CASSLVFVGGYTF
TGTGCCAGCAGCCTCGTTTTTGTCGGGGGCTACACCTTC
>few|TRBJ1-2|NA|TRBV2
CASGREGTYGYTF
TGTGCCAGCGGCAGGGAAGGAACCTATGGCTACACCTTC
>many|TRBJ1-1|NA|TRBV28
CASSLGLSAFF
TGTGCCAGCAGTTTGGGTCTTTCAGCTTTCTTT
>NA|TRBJ1-3|NA|TRBV7-9
CASSFTRDSSGNTIYF
TGTGCCAGCAGCTTTACAAGAGATAGCTCTGGAAACACCATATATTTT
>NA|TRBJ2-7|TRBD1|TRBV7-9
CASSPTGTGKAYEQYF
TGTGCCAGCAGCCCGACCGGGACAGGGAAGGCGTACGAGCAGTACTTC
>NA|TRBJ2-2|NA|TRBV11-3
CASSSDGPNTGELFF
TGTGCCAGCAGCTCGGACGGACCGAACACCGGGGAGCTGTTTTTT
>many|TRBJ2-7|NA|TRBV6-1
CASSVSRTAPYEQYF
TGTGCCAGCAGTGTATCGCGGACAGCTCCCTACGAGCAGTACTTC
>few|TRBJ1-1|NA|TRBV6-1
CASSLTDPSYTEAFF
TGTGCCAGCAGTCTAACCGACCCATCGTACACTGAAGCTTTCTTT
>NA|TRBJ2-2|NA|TRBV30
CAWSVVRNTGELFF
TGTGCCTGGAGTGTGGTGAGGAACACCGGGGAGCTGTTTTTT
>many|TRBJ2-7|TRBD1|TRBV6-1
CASKLKIRGQGNEQYF
TGTGCCAGCAAGCTTAAGATCCGCGGACAGGGGAACGAGCAGTACTTC
>few|TRBJ2-7|NA|TRBV12-3/TRBV12-4
CASSSVGGIGEQYF
TGTGCCAGCAGTTCGGTGGGAGGTATAGGTGAGCAGTACTTC
>many|TRBJ1-5|NA|TRBV3-1
CASSQGVNQPQHF
TGTGCCAGCAGCCAAGGAGTAAATCAGCCCCAGCATTTT
>few|TRBJ1-5|NA|TRBV28
CASRPGGGVLRAQHF
TGTGCCAGCAGACCTGGGGGTGGGGTTCTTAGGGCCCAGCATTTT
>NA|TRBJ2-7|TRBD2|TRBV29-1
CSAPDSGRALGMYEQYF
TGCAGCGCCCCGGATAGCGGGAGGGCTTTAGGGATGTACGAGCAGTACTTC
>few|TRBJ2-7|NA|TRBV20-1
CSAREWAGAYEQYF
TGCAGTGCTAGAGAGTGGGCGGGTGCCTACGAGCAGTACTTC
>many|TRBJ1-2|TRBD1|TRBV27
CASSLSGQGARGYTF
TGTGCCAGCAGTTTATCGGGACAGGGGGCGCGTGGCTACACCTTC
>NA|TRBJ1-5|NA|TRBV4-1
CASSQELQANQPQHF
TGCGCCAGCAGCCAAGAACTACAGGCCAATCAGCCCCAGCATTTT
>few|TRBJ1-1|TRBD1|TRBV11-1
CASSSETGVYTEAFF
TGTGCCAGCAGCTCTGAGACAGGGGTTTACACTGAAGCTTTCTTT
>many|TRBJ2-7|NA|TRBV6-2/TRBV6-3
CASKNTGRRNDEQYF
TGTGCCAGCAAGAACACAGGGAGGCGGAACGACGAGCAGTACTTC
>NA|TRBJ2-1|NA|TRBV5-1
CASSRDFPSSYNEQFF
TGCGCCAGCAGCCGGGACTTTCCTAGCTCCTACAATGAGCAGTTCTTC